This T cell receptor (beta chain) was captured by sequencing in a study of tumor-infiltrating lymphocytes in localized non-small cell lung cancer. Study details: Resected tumor was paired with non-adjacent uninvolved lung from the same patient.

Study outcomes and limitations: Different pieces of the same tissue were used for each assay.

Sequencing used immunoSEQ multiplex PCR; TCRdb keeps in-frame clones, though not all of them. The sample lists 5,500 to 7,000 clones, just over 75% occurring once. With 3 bases removed from V and 5 bases from J, the gap between germline ends came to 10 bases. The CDR3 consists of 14 residues. Germline V gene sequence: CDR1 SGHTA, CDR2 FQGTGA. Comments on this clone: Antigen unknown.

The clonotype originates from a human donor with non-small cell lung cancer. Material for sequencing was lung tumor tissue. The V gene is TRBV7-3, the J gene TRBJ2-2, with D perhaps matching TRBD2 (6 bases). As DNA, the CDR3 is TGTGCCAGCAGCTTTGGTAGCGGTACCGGGGAGCTGTTTTTT. It is translated as CASSFGSGTGELFF.